Below, one T cell receptor (beta chain) is given with its context. This sample stems from a study of cytomegalovirus exposure and HLA in healthy donors. V shed 0 bases and J shed 9 bases, with 12 bases lying between them. The CDR3 contains 13 residues. CDR1 and CDR2 (germline): GTSNPN, SVGIG (reference sequence). The PCR made use of 60 Vbeta and 13 Jbeta primers. Some clones are missing from TCRdb's copy, which holds only in-frame ones; the method was immunoSEQ multiplex PCR. The repertoire consists of about 150,000 clones, with around 83% occurring once and the leading ten covering under 8%. The V gene is TRBV30, the J gene TRBJ2-1, with unresolved D. The specimen sequenced was PBMCs. This receptor was taken from a man over 45 in good health and CMV-seropositive. CDR3 amino acids: CAWSVRALVEQFF. The DNA of the CDR3 is TGTGCCTGGAGTGTACGAGCACTGGTTGAGCAGTTCTTC.